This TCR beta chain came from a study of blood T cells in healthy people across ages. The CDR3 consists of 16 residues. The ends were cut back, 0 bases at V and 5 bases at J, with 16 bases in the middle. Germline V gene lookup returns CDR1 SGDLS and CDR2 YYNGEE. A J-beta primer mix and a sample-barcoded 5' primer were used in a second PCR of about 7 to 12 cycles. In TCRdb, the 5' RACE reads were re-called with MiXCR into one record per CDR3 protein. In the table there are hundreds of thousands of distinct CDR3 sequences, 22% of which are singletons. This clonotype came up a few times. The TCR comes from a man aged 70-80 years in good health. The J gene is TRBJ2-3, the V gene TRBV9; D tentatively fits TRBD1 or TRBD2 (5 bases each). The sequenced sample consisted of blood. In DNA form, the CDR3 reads TGTGCCAGCAGCGTAGGGACCGGGACCAGGCTAGATACGCAGTATTTT. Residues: CASSVGTGTRLDTQYF.